These 3 T cell receptor beta chains share one sample of origin, sequenced in a study of blood T cell repertoires in COVID-19. Only in-frame clones appear in the TCRdb table, and some are missing; sequencing was by immunoSEQ multiplex PCR. This table has under 60,000 clones, roughly 90% appearing once. Sequenced sample: peripheral blood. The source of these receptors is a man over 45 with acute or convalescent COVID-19.

The rearrangement links TRBV9 to TRBJ1-6, with 8 bases that match TRBD1. J gave up 9 bases and V 3 bases, and 8 bases lay outside the gene matches. This CDR3 contains 15 residues. Germline V lookup: CDR1 SGDLS, CDR2 YYNGEE. The CDR3 DNA is TGTGCCAGCAGCGCCGGACAGGGCGTTGGTTCACCCCTCCACTTT. It specifies CASSAGQGVGSPLHF. Drawing the rest from reference TRBV9 and TRBJ1-6, the complete variable domain is DSGVTQTPKHLITATGQRVTLRCSPRSGDLSVYWYQQSLDQGLQFLIQYYNGEERAKGNILERFSAQQFPDLHSELNLSSLELGDSALYFCASSAGQGVGSPLHFGNGTRLTVT.

The chain is built from TRBV24-1 and TRBJ2-2; 9 bases map to TRBD1. CDR3 length equals 16 residues. Losses at the gene ends were 3 bases for V and 3 bases for J; bases not matched to a gene: 4. The germline gives CDR1 KGHDR, CDR2 SFDVKD. The CDR3 spells CATSDRDRADTGELFF. The CDR3 DNA is TGTGCCACCAGTGATCGGGACAGGGCCGACACCGGGGAGCTGTTTTTT.

This clone was detected once. This chain's CDR3 is CASSLAGDSYNEQFF. In DNA, the CDR3 is TGTGCCAGCAGCTTAGCGGGAGATTCCTACAATGAGCAGTTCTTC. This chain links TRBV7-2 with TRBJ2-1, with D possibly TRBD2 on 5 matching bases. There are 15 residues in the CDR3. Trimming shortened V by 0 bases and J by 1 base, and 7 bases separated the two germline ends. Germline V gene sequence: CDR1 SGHTA, CDR2 FQGNSA.